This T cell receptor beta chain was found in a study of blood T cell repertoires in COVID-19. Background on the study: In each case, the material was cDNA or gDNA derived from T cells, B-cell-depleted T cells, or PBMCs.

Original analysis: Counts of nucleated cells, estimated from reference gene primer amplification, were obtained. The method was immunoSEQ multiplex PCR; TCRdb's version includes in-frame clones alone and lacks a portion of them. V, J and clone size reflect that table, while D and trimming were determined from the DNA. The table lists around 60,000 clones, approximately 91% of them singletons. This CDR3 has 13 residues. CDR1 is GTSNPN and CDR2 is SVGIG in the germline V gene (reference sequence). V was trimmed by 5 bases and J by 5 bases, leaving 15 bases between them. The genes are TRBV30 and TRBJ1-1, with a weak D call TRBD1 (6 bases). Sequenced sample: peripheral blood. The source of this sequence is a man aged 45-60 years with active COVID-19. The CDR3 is CAWGQQLETEAFF. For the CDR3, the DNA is TGTGCCTGGGGACAGCAATTGGAGACTGAAGCTTTCTTT. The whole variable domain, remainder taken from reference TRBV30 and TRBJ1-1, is SQTIHQWPATLVQPVGSPLSLECTVEGTSNPNLYWYRQAAGRGLQLLFYSVGIGQISSEVPQNLSASRPQDRQFILSSKKLLLSDSGFYLCAWGQQLETEAFFGQGTRLTVV.